Listed below are T cell receptor beta chains from one sample, sequenced in a study of glioma-infiltrating T cells. TCRdb reanalysed the multiplex PCR reads using MiXCR and keeps one entry per CDR3 protein. The data contain tens of thousands of distinct CDR3 sequences, 20% to 25% of them seen just once; the ten biggest clones take up under 8.5%. Sequenced: glioma tissue, nonneoplastic brain tissue, or PBMCs (not recorded which). The source of these receptors is a human donor with low-grade glioma or glioblastoma, undergoing nonglioma brain surgery, or in good health (not recorded which). CDR3s include the opening cysteine and the closing phenylalanine or tryptophan. Fields, in order: D gene, J gene, clone size, V gene, CDR3 DNA, CDR3 protein. A D gene is named only where the DNA matches it firmly. Clone size is given for some rows only: seen once, a few or many times, or a class if the clone is expanded.

d_gene: .
j_gene: TRBJ1-3
abundance: many
v_gene: TRBV19
CDR3nt: TGTGCCAGACTACAGGGTCCTGGAAACACCATATATTTT
CDR3aa: CARLQGPGNTIYF

d_gene: .
j_gene: TRBJ2-6
abundance: few
v_gene: TRBV5-1
CDR3nt: TGCGCCAGCAGCTTACCGGTACCCTCTGGGGCCAACGTCCTGACTTTC
CDR3aa: CASSLPVPSGANVLTF

d_gene: TRBD2
j_gene: TRBJ2-5
abundance: many
v_gene: TRBV6-5
CDR3nt: TGTGCCAGCAGTTACTCGAAGTTTGGCGGGGGGTACTTC
CDR3aa: CASSYSKFGGGYF

d_gene: TRBD2
j_gene: TRBJ2-2
abundance: .
v_gene: TRBV10-1
CDR3nt: TGCGCCAGCAGTTCCCTCAAGACTAGCGGGAACATCACCGGGGAGCTGTTTTTT
CDR3aa: CASSSLKTSGNITGELFF

d_gene: .
j_gene: TRBJ2-7
abundance: .
v_gene: TRBV5-1
CDR3nt: TGCGCCAGCAGCCTAGGGACATCACGAACCTACGAGCAGTACTTC
CDR3aa: CASSLGTSRTYEQYF

d_gene: .
j_gene: TRBJ2-3
abundance: many
v_gene: TRBV6-2/TRBV6-3
CDR3nt: TGTGCCAGCAGTTACTCGAGTGGTGCCCCGCAGTATTTT
CDR3aa: CASSYSSGAPQYF

d_gene: .
j_gene: TRBJ2-3
abundance: many
v_gene: TRBV11-2
CDR3nt: TGTGCCAGCAGCCCAATAAGGGCCCCAGATACGCAGTATTTT
CDR3aa: CASSPIRAPDTQYF

d_gene: TRBD1
j_gene: TRBJ1-2
abundance: many
v_gene: TRBV20-1
CDR3nt: TGCAGTGCTAGTCACAGGGGGCAGGACTATGGCTACACCTTC
CDR3aa: CSASHRGQDYGYTF

d_gene: .
j_gene: TRBJ2-7
abundance: few
v_gene: TRBV12-3/TRBV12-4
CDR3nt: TGTGCCAGCAGTAGACAGCCGCACTCCTACGAGCAGTACTTC
CDR3aa: CASSRQPHSYEQYF

d_gene: .
j_gene: TRBJ2-2
abundance: many
v_gene: TRBV20-1
CDR3nt: TGCAGTGCTAGAGGACGTGCGAACACCGGGGAGCTGTTTTTT
CDR3aa: CSARGRANTGELFF

d_gene: .
j_gene: TRBJ1-3
abundance: many
v_gene: TRBV7-7
CDR3nt: TGTGCCAGCAGTCGGGGAGTCGGAAACACCATATATTTT
CDR3aa: CASSRGVGNTIYF

d_gene: .
j_gene: TRBJ1-2
abundance: many
v_gene: TRBV7-2
CDR3nt: TGTGCCAGCAGCTTAGAATGGTCGGACTATGGCTACACCTTC
CDR3aa: CASSLEWSDYGYTF

d_gene: .
j_gene: TRBJ2-2
abundance: many
v_gene: TRBV2
CDR3nt: TGTGCCAGCAGTGATGGGGTGAACACCGGGGAGCTGTTTTTT
CDR3aa: CASSDGVNTGELFF

d_gene: .
j_gene: TRBJ2-1
abundance: many
v_gene: TRBV19
CDR3nt: TGTGCCAGTAGGGACAACGGGAACTGGGATGAGCAGTTCTTC
CDR3aa: CASRDNGNWDEQFF

d_gene: .
j_gene: TRBJ1-4
abundance: many
v_gene: TRBV20-1
CDR3nt: TGCAGTGCGCGACTTGTGGGGGGACCAGACGAAAAACTGTTTTTT
CDR3aa: CSARLVGGPDEKLFF

d_gene: .
j_gene: TRBJ1-1
abundance: many
v_gene: TRBV5-4
CDR3nt: TGTGCCAGCAGCTTAATGGGTAGAGTCACTGAAGCTTTCTTT
CDR3aa: CASSLMGRVTEAFF

d_gene: .
j_gene: TRBJ2-7
abundance: .
v_gene: TRBV10-3
CDR3nt: TGTGCCATCAGCGACGAACCGTACCACGAGCAGTACTTC
CDR3aa: CAISDEPYHEQYF

d_gene: .
j_gene: TRBJ1-1
abundance: many
v_gene: TRBV7-9
CDR3nt: TGTGCCAGCAGCTTAGGCACGAACACTGAAGCTTTCTTT
CDR3aa: CASSLGTNTEAFF

d_gene: .
j_gene: TRBJ1-1
abundance: many
v_gene: TRBV3-1
CDR3nt: TGTGCCAGCAGCCAAGGTCGGGGTGAAGCTTTCTTT
CDR3aa: CASSQGRGEAFF

d_gene: .
j_gene: TRBJ2-3
abundance: many
v_gene: TRBV7-2
CDR3nt: TGTGCCAGCGGGTGGGCTAGCACAGATACGCAGTATTTT
CDR3aa: CASGWASTDTQYF

d_gene: .
j_gene: TRBJ2-3
abundance: many
v_gene: TRBV28
CDR3nt: TGTGCCAGCAGTTTTTTACAGGGCACAGATACGCAGTATTTT
CDR3aa: CASSFLQGTDTQYF

d_gene: .
j_gene: TRBJ1-5
abundance: .
v_gene: TRBV20-1
CDR3nt: TGCAATGCTAGTAGCGACGGGAGGCCAGATACGCAGCATTTT
CDR3aa: CNASSDGRPDTQHF

d_gene: .
j_gene: TRBJ1-6
abundance: few
v_gene: TRBV5-1
CDR3nt: TGCGCCAGCACCGCAGGGGCCCCTAATTCACCCCTCCACTTT
CDR3aa: CASTAGAPNSPLHF

d_gene: .
j_gene: TRBJ2-1
abundance: few
v_gene: TRBV14
CDR3nt: TGTGCCAGCAGCCAAGAACGGCAGGGACCCTTTCCTTACAATGAGCAGTTCTTC
CDR3aa: CASSQERQGPFPYNEQFF

d_gene: .
j_gene: TRBJ2-2
abundance: .
v_gene: TRBV2
CDR3nt: TGTGCCATCAGAGCGGGACAGTCCGGAGGGGGCGGGGAGCTGTTTTTT
CDR3aa: CAIRAGQSGGGGELFF

d_gene: .
j_gene: TRBJ1-1
abundance: many
v_gene: TRBV12-3/TRBV12-4
CDR3nt: TGTGCCAGCAGTTTCGGGGACTCCGTCACTGAAGCTTTCTTT
CDR3aa: CASSFGDSVTEAFF

d_gene: TRBD1
j_gene: TRBJ2-2
abundance: few
v_gene: TRBV2
CDR3nt: TGTGCCAGCAGGAAGGGGACAGGAACAAACACCGGGGAGCTGTTTTTT
CDR3aa: CASRKGTGTNTGELFF

d_gene: .
j_gene: TRBJ2-5
abundance: many
v_gene: TRBV3-1
CDR3nt: TGTGCCAGCGGCTGGGGGGGGCTGGACCAGTACTTC
CDR3aa: CASGWGGLDQYF

d_gene: TRBD1
j_gene: TRBJ1-1
abundance: many
v_gene: TRBV7-9
CDR3nt: TGTGCCAGCAGAAAAGGGGGCGGGAACACTGAAGCTTTCTTT
CDR3aa: CASRKGGGNTEAFF

d_gene: .
j_gene: TRBJ2-7
abundance: many
v_gene: TRBV3-1
CDR3nt: TGTGCCAGCAGCCAATCCGGCGGTAGGGTGGACGAGCAGTACTTC
CDR3aa: CASSQSGGRVDEQYF

d_gene: .
j_gene: TRBJ2-7
abundance: few
v_gene: TRBV5-4
CDR3nt: TGTGCCAGCAGCTTCACAGGGAGCCACGAGCAGTACTTC
CDR3aa: CASSFTGSHEQYF

d_gene: .
j_gene: TRBJ1-2
abundance: many
v_gene: TRBV29-1
CDR3nt: TGCAGCGTTGACAAGGAGGCTGGCTACACCTTC
CDR3aa: CSVDKEAGYTF

d_gene: .
j_gene: TRBJ2-1
abundance: many
v_gene: TRBV3-1
CDR3nt: TGTGCCAGCAGCCAAGAGCCGAATCCTTACAATGAGCAGTTCTTC
CDR3aa: CASSQEPNPYNEQFF

d_gene: TRBD2
j_gene: TRBJ2-3
abundance: many
v_gene: TRBV19
CDR3nt: TGTGCCAGTAGTATGGCGGGGGAGCACACAGATACGCAGTATTTT
CDR3aa: CASSMAGEHTDTQYF

d_gene: .
j_gene: TRBJ2-2
abundance: .
v_gene: TRBV2
CDR3nt: TGTGCCAGCAGTTGGGACACCCCGGCTAACGGGGAGCTGTTTTTT
CDR3aa: CASSWDTPANGELFF

d_gene: .
j_gene: TRBJ2-7
abundance: many
v_gene: TRBV3-1
CDR3nt: TGTGCCAGCAGCCAAGTGGACGGAGCGTGGCAGTACTTC
CDR3aa: CASSQVDGAWQYF

d_gene: .
j_gene: TRBJ2-3
abundance: .
v_gene: TRBV5-1
CDR3nt: TGCGCCAGCAGTCAAGCCACACCGACAGATACGCAGTATTTT
CDR3aa: CASSQATPTDTQYF

d_gene: TRBD2
j_gene: TRBJ2-1
abundance: .
v_gene: TRBV4-1
CDR3nt: TGCGCCAGCAGCCAAGGGGGACTAGAGGGCCCCCTAAGCTCCTACAATGAGCAGTTCTTC
CDR3aa: CASSQGGLEGPLSSYNEQFF

d_gene: TRBD1
j_gene: TRBJ2-3
abundance: many
v_gene: TRBV7-6
CDR3nt: TGTGCCAGCAGCCGCACAGGGGGTTTGCAGTATTTT
CDR3aa: CASSRTGGLQYF

d_gene: .
j_gene: TRBJ2-3
abundance: many
v_gene: TRBV4-1
CDR3nt: TGCGCCAGCTGCCGGGACTTAACTAGCACAGATACGCAGTATTTT
CDR3aa: CASCRDLTSTDTQYF

d_gene: .
j_gene: TRBJ2-1
abundance: many
v_gene: TRBV12-5
CDR3nt: TGTGCTAGTGGTTTGACAGGGGGGGATGAGCAGTTCTTC
CDR3aa: CASGLTGGDEQFF

d_gene: TRBD1
j_gene: TRBJ1-6
abundance: .
v_gene: TRBV20-1
CDR3nt: TGCAGTGCTTCCGGGACAGGGATCAGTACTTCACCCCTACACTTT
CDR3aa: CSASGTGISTSPLHF

d_gene: .
j_gene: TRBJ2-7
abundance: many
v_gene: TRBV3-1
CDR3nt: TGTGCCAGCAGCCAACCCAACCAACAATACGAGCAGTACTTC
CDR3aa: CASSQPNQQYEQYF

d_gene: .
j_gene: TRBJ1-5
abundance: many
v_gene: TRBV2
CDR3nt: TGTGCCAGCAGGGCCTGGCAAGGTCAGCCCCAGCATTTT
CDR3aa: CASRAWQGQPQHF